This TCR beta chain was retrieved from a study of molecular identifiers for immune sequencing clone quantification. Study in general: Four portions were sequenced after RNA from roughly 18,000 or 92,000 naive CD8 cells was split five ways in replicates.

Study-wide findings and caveats: Barcode sharing among identical TCR molecules could make large clones appear smaller.

Previously reported methods and listed TCR primers produced the bulk TCR libraries. TCRdb recomputed calls from the PCR reads with MiXCR, one row per CDR3 protein. The sample records about 640,000 distinct CDR3 sequences, less than 20% being singletons. Naive CD8 T cells, phenotype CD8+CD4-CCR7+CD45RA+, were sorted. V lost 0 bases and J lost 8; bases outside the gene matches: 5. Germline CDR1 SGDLS, CDR2 YYNGEE. This CDR3 contains 14 residues. To note about this clonotype: Antigen specificity is unknown.

This sequence was found in a human donor in good health. Some libraries in this study had Jurkat cell RNA spiked in. The chain links TRBV9 to TRBJ2-1, with 7 bases identical to TRBD2. What was sequenced was naive CD8+ T cells from blood, with Jurkat cell RNA spiked in. Subset: FACS-sorted CD8+CD4-CCR7+CD45RA+ naive T cells. CDR3 amino acids: CASSVDGTNDEQFF. For the CDR3, the DNA is TGTGCCAGCAGCGTAGACGGGACTAACGATGAGCAGTTCTTC. The whole variable domain, filled in from reference TRBV9 and TRBJ2-1, reads DSGVTQTPKHLITATGQRVTLRCSPRSGDLSVYWYQQSLDQGLQFLIQYYNGEERAKGNILERFSAQQFPDLHSELNLSSLELGDSALYFCASSVDGTNDEQFFGPGTRLTVL.